This entry lists 14 T cell receptor beta chains sequenced from one sample in a study of T cells in Graves' hyperthyroidism and ophthalmopathy. TCR beta CDR3 regions were amplified from RNA transcripts. HTBI primers were used for first-round RT-PCR of the TCR CDR3. TCRdb fed the multiplex PCR reads into MiXCR, producing one record per CDR3 protein. The sample holds over 650,000 distinct CDR3 sequences, around 15% seen once. Source material: blood. The receptor source for this set is a man aged 18 to 29 with Graves' hyperthyroidism.

There are many counts of this clonotype. This chain links TRBV30 with TRBJ2-2; D is uncertain. Between the trimmed V and J ends, which lost 3 bases and 4 bases, there was a span of 6 bases. The CDR3 contains 12 residues. Germline lookup yields CDR1 GTSNPN and CDR2 SVGIG (reference sequence). Here the CDR3 reads CAWRTGTGELFF. CDR3 sequence (DNA): TGTGCCTGGAGAACGGGCACCGGGGAGCTGTTTTTT.

The J gene is TRBJ1-4, the V gene TRBV12-3 or TRBV12-4; D unresolved. The CDR3 length is 15 residues. The V end lost 6 bases, the J end lost 0 bases, and 11 bases lay between the germline ends. The CDR3 here is CASSPGRATNEKLFF. CDR3 DNA sequence: TGTGCCAGCAGCCCCGGACGCGCAACTAATGAAAAACTGTTTTTT.

The chain couples TRBV9 to TRBJ1-3, with 10 nucleotides matching TRBD1. V gave up 0 bases and J gave up 9 bases; unmatched junction bases: 12. CDR1 is SGDLS and CDR2 is YYNGEE in the germline V gene. The CDR3 consists of 17 residues. CDR3 sequence (DNA): TGTGCCAGCAGCGTAGAAGTCTTGGGACAGGGGTTACCCACCATATATTTT. Residues: CASSVEVLGQGLPTIYF.

The rearrangement uses TRBV19 and TRBJ2-7; D might be TRBD2 (6 bases). The CDR3 is 14 residues long. V lost 3 bases and J 5 bases, leaving 14 bases between the germline ends. Germline V gene sequence: CDR1 LNHDA, CDR2 SQIVND (reference sequence). The CDR3 bases are TGTGCCAGTAGTATCGGGAGAAGGAGGGACGAGCAGTACTTC. This sequence encodes CASSIGRRRDEQYF.

This clonotype was observed a few times. This chain joins TRBV6-1 and TRBJ2-3; 10 bases line up with TRBD2. Germline V gene sequence: CDR1 MNHNS, CDR2 SASEGT. CDR3 length: 17 amino acids. J was trimmed by 2 bases and V by 5 bases; bases with no gene match: 10. CDR3 in amino acids: CASSRSGRAGNTDTQYF. For the CDR3, the DNA is TGTGCCAGCAGTAGGAGCGGGAGGGCCGGGAACACAGATACGCAGTATTTT.

The chain is built from TRBV20-1 and TRBJ2-5; 7 positions match TRBD2. This CDR3 comprises 19 residues. The germline V gene has CDR1 DFQATT and CDR2 SNEGSKA (reference sequence). V gave up 3 bases and J gave up 4 bases; unmatched junction bases: 23. For the CDR3, the DNA is TGCAGTGCTAGGGATCCTGGGGGGAGGGCCCGGGGTAGAAGAGAGACCCAGTACTTC. Translation gives CSARDPGGRARGRRETQYF.

The chain employs TRBV3-1 and TRBJ2-7; the D is unclear. Germline V gene data show CDR1 as LGHDT and CDR2 as YNNKEL (reference sequence). CDR3 size: 16 residues. The V end was cut by 4 bases, the J end by 0 bases, with 16 bases between. CDR3 coding DNA: TGTGCCAGCAGCCCATGGGGATACAGCAGCTCCTACGAGCAGTACTTC. This encodes CASSPWGYSSSYEQYF.

This clonotype has a count of ten or more. The chain carries TRBV18 and TRBJ1-1, with no clear D. V dropped 2 bases and J dropped 3 bases, with 7 bases sitting between them. CDR3 length: 13 amino acids. Per germline, CDR1 KGHSH and CDR2 LQKENI. The CDR3 sequence: CASSPSLDTEAFF. CDR3 DNA: TGTGCCAGCTCACCATCGCTCGACACTGAAGCTTTCTTT. The full variable domain, its missing parts supplied by reference TRBV18 and TRBJ1-1, is NAGVMQNPRHLVRRRGQEARLRCSPMKGHSHVYWYRQLPEEGLKFMVYLQKENIIDESGMPKERFSAEFPKEGPSILRIQQVVRGDSAAYFCASSPSLDTEAFFGQGTRLTVV.

This clonotype was seen many times. J is TRBJ1-5 and V is TRBV10-3; a possible D gene is TRBD1 (6 bases). The CDR3 extends over 13 amino acids. V lost 10 bases and J 1 base, leaving 11 bases between the germline ends. The germline gives CDR1 ENHRY, CDR2 SYGVKD. In nucleotides, the CDR3 is TGTGCCACGCAGGGGAAAAGCAATCAGCCCCAGCATTTT. The encoded protein is CATQGKSNQPQHF.

This clonotype occurred a few times. The chain joins TRBV27 to TRBJ2-7; 11 bases align to TRBD2. The CDR3 runs 17 residues. CDR1 is MNHEY, CDR2 SMNVEV, per germline (reference sequence). V lost 5 bases to trimming and J lost 0 bases; unmatched junction nucleotides: 9. CDR3 bases: TGTGCCAGCAGTCGTTTTGGGACTAGCGGAAACTCCTACGAGCAGTACTTC. Its translation is CASSRFGTSGNSYEQYF.

This clonotype was counted between two and nine times. The CDR3 DNA sequence: TGTGCCAGCAGCCGAATCAGCGGGAGTCTCTACAATGAGCAGTTCTTC. This translates into CASSRISGSLYNEQFF. V is TRBV6-5 and J is TRBJ2-1; 8 positions match TRBD2. Germline V gene lookup returns CDR1 MNHEY and CDR2 SVGAGI. Trimming took 6 bases from V and 3 from J; bases not matched to a gene: 10. The CDR3 length is 16 residues.

The CDR3 coding sequence is TGTGCCATCAGTGAGTCGAGGGAGGGAGGTCAGCCCCAGCATTTT. Translating it yields CAISESREGGQPQHF. The rearrangement links TRBV10-3 to TRBJ1-5, with no clear D. The germline CDR1 and CDR2 sequences are ENHRY and SYGVKD. CDR3 size: 15 residues. V lost 0 bases to trimming and J lost 6 bases, with 12 bases between them.

Ten or more counts support this clonotype. The chain is built from TRBV5-6 and TRBJ2-3, with D tentatively TRBD1 or TRBD2 (5 bases each). V was trimmed by 6 bases and J by 0 bases, leaving 14 bases between them. Germline lookup yields CDR1 SGHDT and CDR2 YYEEEE. This CDR3 contains 15 residues. The DNA for the CDR3 is TGTGCCAGCATCCCACGGGGCGTTAGCACAGATACGCAGTATTTT. This codes for CASIPRGVSTDTQYF.

The chain combines TRBV5-1 with TRBJ1-2; D is possibly TRBD1 (5 bases). CDR3 length: 13 residues. Trimming pared 7 bases from V and 2 bases from J, leaving 12 bases between. Per the germline V gene, CDR1 is SGHRS and CDR2 is YFSETQ. As DNA, the CDR3 is TGCGCCAGCGCCCTCCGGGGGAACTATGGCTACACCTTC. This translates into CASALRGNYGYTF. Drawing the rest from reference TRBV5-1 and TRBJ1-2, the complete variable domain is KAGVTQTPRYLIKTRGQQVTLSCSPISGHRSVSWYQQTPGQGLQFLFEYFSETQRNKGNFPGRFSGRQFSNSRSEMNVSTLELGDSALYLCASALRGNYGYTFGSGTRLTVV.